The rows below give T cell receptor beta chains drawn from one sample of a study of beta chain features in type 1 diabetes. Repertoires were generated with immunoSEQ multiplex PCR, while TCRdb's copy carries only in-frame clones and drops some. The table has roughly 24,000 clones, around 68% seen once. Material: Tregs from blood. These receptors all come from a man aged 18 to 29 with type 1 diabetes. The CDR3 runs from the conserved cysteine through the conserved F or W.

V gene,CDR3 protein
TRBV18,CASSSGFEQYF
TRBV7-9,CASSPGLAGGSSYNEQFF
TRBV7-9,CASRPSGRGSTDTQYF
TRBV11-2,CASSGLAGGPREQYF
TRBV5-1,CASSLGQGAADTQYF
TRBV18,CASSPPGRAEAFF
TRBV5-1,CASSLQNTNTGELFF
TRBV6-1,CATRTSGHSYEQYF
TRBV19,CASEEGALGGTAKLFF
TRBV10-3,CAIRPGQRETQYF
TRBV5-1,CASSWDRANTEAFF
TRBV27,CASREQDQETQYF
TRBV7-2,CASSLLAGTTDTQYF
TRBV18,CASSPRTGTDYGYTF
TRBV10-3,CATGQQDQPQHF
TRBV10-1,CASSERQGARNEQFF
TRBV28,CASSQGQGNYGYTF
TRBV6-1,CASTRGGQRSGELFF
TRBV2,CASSLRGVIVTF
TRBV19,CASSGLAVTDTQYF
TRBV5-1,CASSLQPGTGGYEQFF
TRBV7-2,CASSLAAQGAGEKLFF
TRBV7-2,CASSPTLLSGRYNEQFF
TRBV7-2,CASSRPGLAESQYF